Listed below are T cell receptor beta chains from one sample, sequenced in a study of STAT5B mutations in CD4+ large granular lymphocyte leukemia. Repertoires were generated with immunoSEQ multiplex PCR, while TCRdb's copy carries only in-frame clones and drops some. The table lists 32,000 or so clones, around 85% of them singletons. The material sequenced was CD4+ T cells from blood buffy coats. All receptors derive from a human donor in good health. The CDR3 runs from the conserved cysteine through the conserved F or W. A D gene is named only where the DNA matches it firmly. Expanded clones are given a class, and other clones once, few, many or no size at all.

NA	TRBJ1-4	NA	TRBV27	CASTLDRFTLEKLFF	TGTGCCAGCACCCTCGACAGGTTTACTCTTGAAAAACTGTTTTTT
NA	TRBJ1-1	NA	TRBV21-1	CASSKGLRDRNTEAFF	TGTGCCAGCAGCAAAGGTCTTAGGGACAGGAACACTGAAGCTTTCTTT
NA	TRBJ1-1	NA	TRBV29-1	CSASGTLNTEAFF	TGCAGCGCATCCGGGACATTGAACACTGAAGCTTTCTTT
NA	TRBJ2-2	NA	TRBV28	CASSSTENTGELFF	TGTGCCAGCAGCTCGACAGAGAACACCGGGGAGCTGTTTTTT
NA	TRBJ1-1	NA	TRBV7-2	CASSLGGAAKPEAFF	TGTGCCAGCAGCTTGGGGGGGGCAGCCAAACCTGAAGCTTTCTTT
NA	TRBJ2-5	NA	TRBV11-2	CASSLGETQYF	TGTGCCAGCAGCTTGGGGGAGACCCAGTACTTC
TRBD2	TRBJ2-2	NA	TRBV9	CASSLGTSGGTGELFF	TGTGCCAGCAGCCTGGGGACTAGCGGGGGGACCGGGGAGCTGTTTTTT
NA	TRBJ1-5	NA	TRBV6-6	CASGMESVQPQHF	TGTGCCAGCGGGATGGAGAGTGTTCAGCCCCAGCATTTT
NA	TRBJ1-4	NA	TRBV19	CASRPGHATNEKLFF	TGTGCCAGTAGGCCGGGACACGCAACTAATGAAAAACTGTTTTTT
NA	TRBJ2-3	NA	TRBV27	CASSPLGAGPVDTQYF	TGTGCCAGCAGCCCTCTGGGGGCAGGGCCGGTTGATACGCAGTATTTT
NA	TRBJ2-1	NA	TRBV11-3	CASSWGFYNEQFF	TGTGCCAGCAGCTGGGGCTTTTACAATGAGCAGTTCTTC
NA	TRBJ2-7	NA	TRBV4-1	CASSLSVIGEQYF	TGCGCCAGCAGCCTCTCAGTTATCGGCGAGCAGTACTTC
TRBD1	TRBJ2-2	NA	TRBV5-1	CASSSTTGTGELFF	TGCGCCAGCAGCTCGACGACAGGGACCGGGGAGCTGTTTTTT
TRBD2	TRBJ2-1	NA	TRBV5-4	CASSLETGGPGEQFF	TGTGCCAGCAGCTTGGAGACGGGGGGGCCGGGTGAGCAGTTCTTC
NA	TRBJ1-1	NA	TRBV7-9	CASSGSGAGAVNTEAFF	TGTGCCAGCAGCGGGTCGGGAGCAGGGGCGGTCAACACTGAAGCTTTCTTT
NA	TRBJ1-5	NA	TRBV6-6	CASSGSSWDQPQHF	TGTGCCAGCAGCGGTTCGTCATGGGATCAGCCCCAGCATTTT
NA	TRBJ1-3	once	TRBV7-2	CASSLEGGGNTIYF	TGTGCCAGCAGCTTAGAGGGGGGCGGAAACACCATATATTTT
NA	TRBJ1-2	NA	TRBV6-1	CASSERGLYGYTF	TGTGCCAGCAGTGAACGTGGGCTCTATGGCTACACCTTC
NA	TRBJ2-7	NA	TRBV15	CATSRDLSVTGGGYEQYF	TGTGCCACCAGCAGAGATCTGAGCGTGACAGGAGGGGGCTACGAGCAGTACTTC
NA	TRBJ1-1	NA	TRBV25-1	CASSPDTDTEAFF	TGTGCCAGCAGCCCGGACACAGACACTGAAGCTTTCTTT
NA	TRBJ2-3	NA	TRBV18	CASSNGGDTQYF	TGTGCCAGCTCAAATGGAGGAGATACGCAGTATTTT
NA	TRBJ1-3	NA	TRBV7-9	CASSSGVSGNTIYF	TGTGCCAGCAGCTCCGGTGTCTCTGGAAACACCATATATTTT
TRBD2	TRBJ2-3	NA	TRBV11-2	CASSPTSGYTDTQYF	TGTGCCAGCAGCCCGACTAGCGGGTACACAGATACGCAGTATTTT
NA	TRBJ1-3	NA	TRBV18	CASSPPPRASGNTIYF	TGTGCCAGCTCACCACCCCCAAGGGCCTCTGGAAACACCATATATTTT
TRBD1	TRBJ1-3	NA	TRBV25-1	CASRQTGDTGNTIYF	TGTGCCAGCAGGCAGACAGGGGACACTGGAAACACCATATATTTT
NA	TRBJ1-1	NA	TRBV5-1	CASSLEGWNTEAFF	TGCGCCAGCAGCTTGGAGGGGTGGAACACTGAAGCTTTCTTT
TRBD1	TRBJ1-1	NA	TRBV11-2	CASSLGDRVLFSAEAFF	TGTGCCAGCAGCTTAGGGGACAGGGTTTTATTTAGCGCTGAAGCTTTCTTT
NA	TRBJ1-2	NA	TRBV6-5	CASRGLSYYGYTF	TGTGCCAGCAGGGGACTCTCTTACTATGGCTACACCTTC
NA	TRBJ1-5	NA	TRBV7-9	CASSFLVEPQHF	TGTGCCAGCAGCTTCCTAGTTGAACCCCAGCATTTT
NA	TRBJ2-7	few	TRBV10-2	CASTGRGRHDEQYF	TGCGCCAGCACTGGACGGGGTCGACACGACGAGCAGTACTTC
NA	TRBJ1-3	NA	TRBV19	CARGRGNTIYF	TGTGCCAGAGGGCGTGGAAACACCATATATTTT
TRBD2	TRBJ2-1	NA	TRBV6-5	CASSYSAGGLYNEQFF	TGTGCCAGCAGTTACTCGGCGGGGGGGCTTTACAATGAGCAGTTCTTC
NA	TRBJ2-1	NA	TRBV7-2	CASSSTTVTKEQFF	TGTGCCAGCAGCTCAACGACCGTTACCAAGGAGCAGTTCTTC
TRBD2	TRBJ2-3	NA	TRBV18	CASSPRTSGGARDTQYF	TGTGCCAGCTCACCGCGGACTAGCGGGGGGGCCAGAGATACGCAGTATTTT
TRBD1	TRBJ2-5	NA	TRBV27	CASSFRTGETQYF	TGTGCCAGCAGTTTTAGGACAGGAGAGACCCAGTACTTC
TRBD1	TRBJ2-3	NA	TRBV29-1	CSVEGGQGAPDTQYF	TGCAGCGTTGAGGGGGGACAGGGGGCGCCTGATACGCAGTATTTT
NA	TRBJ1-1	few	TRBV29-1	CSVGVADTEAFF	TGCAGCGTTGGGGTTGCGGACACTGAAGCTTTCTTT
NA	TRBJ1-2	NA	TRBV6-5	CASRQTGGGGYTF	TGTGCCAGCAGGCAAACGGGAGGAGGGGGCTACACCTTC
NA	TRBJ1-1	NA	TRBV29-1	CSVGHLNTEAFF	TGCAGCGTGGGACACCTGAACACTGAAGCTTTCTTT
NA	TRBJ2-5	NA	TRBV7-9	CASSPEGGTQYF	TGTGCCAGCAGCCCCGAGGGGGGGACCCAGTACTTC
TRBD1	TRBJ2-3	NA	TRBV10-3	CAISQLAGGFGDTQYF	TGTGCCATCAGTCAGTTGGCAGGGGGCTTTGGAGATACGCAGTATTTT
NA	TRBJ1-3	NA	TRBV6-5	CASSSDGFSGNTIYF	TGTGCCAGCAGTTCGGACGGCTTCTCTGGAAACACCATATATTTT
NA	TRBJ2-7	few	TRBV2	CASSGSTYEQYF	TGTGCCAGCAGTGGGTCAACCTACGAGCAGTACTTC
TRBD1	TRBJ1-2	NA	TRBV5-1	CASSLSWGTGGRMLANYGYTF	TGCGCCAGCAGCTTGTCCTGGGGGACAGGGGGGAGGATGCTCGCTAACTATGGCTACACCTTC
NA	TRBJ2-5	NA	TRBV18	CASSPPDRYQETQYF	TGTGCCAGCTCACCGCCAGACAGGTACCAAGAGACCCAGTACTTC
TRBD2	TRBJ2-2	once	TRBV11-3	CASSSYGTSGNTGELFF	TGTGCCAGCAGCTCGTACGGGACTAGCGGAAACACCGGGGAGCTGTTTTTT
NA	TRBJ1-1	NA	TRBV12-5	CASGLDYARGEAFF	TGTGCTAGTGGTTTGGACTACGCTAGGGGTGAAGCTTTCTTT
TRBD2	TRBJ2-5	NA	TRBV19	CASAGAGGRTQYF	TGTGCCAGTGCGGGAGCGGGGGGGAGGACCCAGTACTTC
NA	TRBJ1-1	once	TRBV6-6	CASSSTRGTEAFF	TGTGCCAGCAGTTCCACAAGGGGCACTGAAGCTTTCTTT
TRBD1	TRBJ2-2	NA	TRBV2	CASKGDRVAGELFF	TGTGCCAGCAAGGGGGACAGGGTGGCCGGGGAGCTGTTTTTT
NA	TRBJ2-2	NA	TRBV7-9	CASSPTGELFF	TGTGCCAGCAGTCCCACCGGGGAGCTGTTTTTT
TRBD1	TRBJ1-3	NA	TRBV4-3	CASSQGPRTGEAGNTIYF	TGCGCCAGCAGCCAGGGCCCCAGAACAGGGGAGGCTGGAAACACCATATATTTT
TRBD1	TRBJ2-1	NA	TRBV5-1	CASSLGQGARNEQFF	TGCGCCAGCAGCTTGGGACAGGGGGCGCGTAATGAGCAGTTCTTC
NA	TRBJ2-7	NA	TRBV4-1	CASSQGASYTYEQYF	TGCGCCAGCAGCCAAGGTGCTTCATACACCTACGAGCAGTACTTC